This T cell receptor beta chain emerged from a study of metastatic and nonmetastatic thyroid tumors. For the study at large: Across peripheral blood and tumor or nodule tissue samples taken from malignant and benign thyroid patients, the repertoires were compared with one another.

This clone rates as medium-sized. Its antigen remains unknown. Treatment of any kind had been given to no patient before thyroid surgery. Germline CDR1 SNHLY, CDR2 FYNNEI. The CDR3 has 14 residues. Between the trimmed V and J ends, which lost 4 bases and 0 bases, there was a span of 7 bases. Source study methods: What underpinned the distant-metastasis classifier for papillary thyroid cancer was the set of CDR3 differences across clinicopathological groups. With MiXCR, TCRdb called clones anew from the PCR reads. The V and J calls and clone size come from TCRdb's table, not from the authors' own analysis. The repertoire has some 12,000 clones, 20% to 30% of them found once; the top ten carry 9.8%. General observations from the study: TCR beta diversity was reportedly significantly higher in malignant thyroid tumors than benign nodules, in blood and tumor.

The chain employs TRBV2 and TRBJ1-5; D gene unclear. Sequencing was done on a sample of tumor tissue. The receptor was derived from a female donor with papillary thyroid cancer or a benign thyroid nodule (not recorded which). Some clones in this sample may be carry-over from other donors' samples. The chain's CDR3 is CASSAIYSNQPQHF. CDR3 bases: TGTGCCAGCAGTGCTATTTATAGCAATCAGCCCCAGCATTTT.